The 17 T cell receptor beta chains below were found in one sample sequenced in a study of blood T cells in healthy people across ages. It was with a sample-barcoded 5' primer and a J-beta primer mix that a second PCR of about 7 to 12 cycles was run. TCRdb redid the calling of the 5' RACE reads with MiXCR, one entry per CDR3 protein. Among more than 800,000 distinct CDR3 sequences listed, more than 25% were seen once. Sequences were obtained from blood. The source is an elderly woman in good health.

This clonotype was detected many times. The chain is built from TRBV7-9 and TRBJ1-2, with 8 bases fitting TRBD1. The CDR3 extends over 15 amino acids. J lost 0 bases, V lost 3 bases, and 3 bases had no gene match. The germline V gene has CDR1 SEHNR and CDR2 FQNEAQ (reference sequence). The CDR3 DNA sequence: TGTGCCAGCAGCTTCACAGGGGGGGCTAACTATGGCTACACCTTC. This encodes CASSFTGGANYGYTF.

The J gene is TRBJ2-5, the V gene TRBV9, with unresolved D. Trimming shortened V by 5 bases and J by 5 bases, and 19 bases separated the two germline ends. The CDR3 runs 15 residues. Germline V gene sequence: CDR1 SGDLS, CDR2 YYNGEE. The CDR3 here is CASSLTRSSAETQYF. The CDR3 DNA is TGTGCCAGCAGTCTGACTCGGTCCTCGGCGGAGACCCAGTACTTC.

This clonotype was seen many times. The rearrangement uses TRBV18 and TRBJ2-5; TRBD1 is a possible D gene (6 bases). The CDR3 totals 16 residues. V lost 1 base and J lost 5, with 17 bases in between. The germline gives CDR1 KGHSH, CDR2 LQKENI. The CDR3 DNA follows: TGTGCCAGCTCACCACGGAACTGGGGGCGCAAGGAGACCCAGTACTTC. This codes for CASSPRNWGRKETQYF.

Notes on this clonotype: Given a much more abundant clone one base away, this may be a read error. The chain recombines TRBV7-2 with TRBJ2-1, with D tentatively TRBD2 (6 bases). Germline V gene sequence: CDR1 SGHTA, CDR2 FQGNSA. V was pared by 5 bases and J by 10 bases, with 18 bases between. CDR3 length: 14 amino acids. The CDR3 region is CASSGGSLPYEQFF. The CDR3 coding sequence is TGTGCCAGCAGCGGAGGGAGCCTTCCCTACGAGCAGTTCTTC. The variable domain in full, completed from reference TRBV7-2 and TRBJ2-1, reads GAGVSQSPSNKVTEKGKDVELRCDPISGHTALYWYRQSLGQGLEFLIYFQGNSAPDKSGLPSDRFSAERTGGSVSTLTIQRTQQEDSAVYLCASSGGSLPYEQFFGPGTRLTVL.

V usage is TRBV20-1 and J usage is TRBJ2-4; TRBD2 matches at 12 bases. The J call may be wrong; the DNA end is better matched by TRBJ2-7. The CDR3 loop spans 14 amino acids. Germline lookup yields CDR1 DFQATT and CDR2 SNEGSKA (reference sequence). In DNA form, the CDR3 reads TGCAGTGCCAAACTAGCGGGAGGTTCCTACGAGCAGTACTTC. Translating gives CSAKLAGGSYEQYF.

In DNA form, the CDR3 reads TGTGCCAGCAGTTACTTGAACACAGATACGCAGTATTTT. It is translated as CASSYLNTDTQYF. The chain couples TRBV6-5 to TRBJ2-3; D is ambiguous. CDR3 length: 13 residues. From germline, CDR1 is MNHEY and CDR2 SVGAGI. The V and J ends lost 1 base and 2 bases respectively, with 4 bases between them.

The chain carries TRBV19 and TRBJ1-1; 7 bases align to TRBD1. Germline CDR1 LNHDA, CDR2 SQIVND (reference sequence). This CDR3 has 15 amino acids. Trimming took 6 bases from V and 1 from J; bases not matched to a gene: 8. This chain's CDR3 is CASRPQTGRNTEAFF. CDR3 nucleotides: TGTGCCAGTAGACCCCAGACAGGGAGGAACACTGAAGCTTTCTTT.

This clonotype showed up many times. A much larger clone differs by one base, so this may be a read error. The chain carries TRBV27 and TRBJ2-1; D gene unclear. The J call could be wrong; TRBJ2-7 is a better fit for the DNA end. There are 15 residues in the CDR3. In germline, CDR1 is MNHEY, CDR2 SMNVEV (reference sequence). In nucleotides, the CDR3 is TGTGCCAGCAGTTTAATCCAAAGCTCCTACAATGAGCAGTACTTC. This translates into CASSLIQSSYNEQYF.

This clonotype was recorded a few times. A single base separates this from a much larger clone, so it may be a read error. V and J are TRBV29-1 and TRBJ2-1; TRBD1 is a possible D gene (5 bases). V gave up 4 bases and J gave up 10 bases, with 17 bases separating them. This CDR3 is built from 13 residues. Germline lookup yields CDR1 SQVTM and CDR2 ANQGSEA. DNA of the CDR3: TGCAGCGTTGGAAGGGGTTTGGGGTACGAGCAGTTCTTC. Protein sequence: CSVGRGLGYEQFF.

This clonotype was counted many times. V and J are TRBV6-1 and TRBJ2-5; unclear D gene. Germline V gene sequence: CDR1 MNHNS, CDR2 SASEGT. The CDR3 loop spans 14 amino acids. V was shortened by 3 bases and J by 1 base, with 9 bases between the two germline ends. The CDR3 reads CASSEWQSQETQYF. CDR3 nucleotides: TGTGCCAGCAGTGAGTGGCAGTCCCAAGAGACCCAGTACTTC.

This clonotype has just a few counts. The junction and the germline gene differ at one end; a read error may be behind it. V gene TRBV7-2 combines with J gene TRBJ2-5; D possibly corresponds to TRBD1 (5 bases). The CDR3 totals 12 residues. The V gene's germline CDR1 is SGHTA and CDR2 FQGNSA. CDR3 protein: CTSSLDGATRYF. CDR3 bases: TGTACCAGCAGCTTAGATGGGGCTACCCGGTACTTC.

This clonotype was detected ten times or more. The chain couples TRBV7-2 to TRBJ1-1; 7 positions agree with TRBD1. CDR1 and CDR2 (germline): SGHTA, FQGNSA. V was clipped by 1 base and J by 2 bases; unmatched bases: 4. The CDR3 loop spans 15 amino acids. CDR3 sequence reads: CASSLVSGGNTEAFF. CDR3 sequence (DNA): TGTGCCAGCAGCTTAGTATCAGGGGGAAACACTGAAGCTTTCTTT.

In its sample, this clonotype was seen many times. CDR3 region: CALAGGYQETQYF. The CDR3 DNA follows: TGTGCCTTAGCGGGGGGGTACCAAGAGACCCAGTACTTC. The chain recombines TRBV7-2 with TRBJ2-5, with 11 positions matching TRBD2. With 11 bases clipped from V and 0 bases from J, the junction kept 2 bases outside the gene matches. The CDR3 spans 13 residues. In germline, CDR1 is SGHTA, CDR2 FQGNSA.

This clonotype was recorded at least ten times. The gene calls are TRBV4-2 and TRBJ2-3; D not resolved. The V and J ends lost 3 bases and 0 bases respectively, with 16 bases between them. The germline gives CDR1 LGHNA, CDR2 YNFKEQ. This CDR3 has 17 amino acids. The CDR3 protein is CASSHPEVGLSTDTQYF. Written as DNA, the CDR3 is TGTGCCAGCAGCCATCCAGAGGTCGGGCTAAGCACAGATACGCAGTATTTT.

This clonotype has only a few counts. The genes are TRBV12-3 or TRBV12-4 and TRBJ2-2, with TRBD1 matching 7 bases. This CDR3 contains 14 residues. The V and J ends lost 5 bases and 3 bases, in that order; junction bases with no gene match: 3. CDR3 DNA sequence: TGTGCCAGCAGTCAGGACAGGTACACCGGGGAGCTGTTTTTT. This encodes CASSQDRYTGELFF.

This clonotype was observed once. The chain combines TRBV21-1 with TRBJ2-1; the DNA was not used to check the table's D call, TRBD2. TRBV21-1 is designated a pseudogene. This CDR3 comprises 19 residues. The CDR3 coding sequence is TGTGCCAGCAGCAAAGAGCTAGGCCGAACTAGCGGGGGGCCGGATGAGCAGTTCTTC. Translating it yields CASSKELGRTSGGPDEQFF.

The table lists this clonotype with a count of one. Germline is not matched at one junction end, which may reflect a read error. The chain joins TRBV7-9 to TRBJ1-4; tentative D call: TRBD1 (6 bases). CDR1 and CDR2 from the germline V gene are SEHNR and FQNEAQ (reference sequence). The CDR3 totals 14 residues. This chain's CDR3 is CVSSLGGTLEKLFF. In DNA form, the CDR3 reads TGTGTCAGCAGCTTAGGGGGAACACTTGAAAAACTGTTTTTT.